This T cell receptor beta chain stems from a study of early T cells in non-severe SARS-CoV-2 infection. About the study: Chains from this unsorted whole-blood bulk RNA could not be paired.

V lost 1 base and J lost 8, with 12 bases in between. CDR3 length: 14 amino acids. CDR1 and CDR2 (germline): MNHEY, SMNVEV (reference sequence). Each single cDNA molecule received a unique molecular identifier. MiXCR was run by TCRdb on the 5' RACE reads, yielding one entry per CDR3 protein. Altogether 83,000 or so distinct CDR3 sequences are present, more than 9% being singletons, with the ten largest covering just over 8%. The receptor's source is an adult who was a healthcare worker with PCR-confirmed SARS-CoV-2 infection or an uninfected control (not recorded which). Sequences were derived from whole blood, sampled at baseline. This rearrangement joins TRBV27 to TRBJ2-1, with D perhaps TRBD1 (5 bases). In DNA, the CDR3 is TGTGCCAGCAGTTTATTGACAGTTTTTGATGAGCAGTTCTTC. This translates into CASSLLTVFDEQFF.